This T cell receptor beta chain is from a study of CXCR3-negative and CXCR3-positive naive CD8 T cells. CDR1 is MNHEY, CDR2 SVGAGI, per germline. The CDR3 contains 15 residues. Overall study results and limits: Each naive subset displayed comparably high diversity, whereas memory CD8+ cells displayed much lower diversity. Cryopreserved PBMCs had partly decreased CXCR3 expression; fresh PBMCs were used in most assays. Relative to CXCR3-negative naive cells, CXCR3-positive naive cells had more hydrophobic TRB CDR3s.

UMI labels and 5' RACE were used to prepare the TRB cDNA libraries. No DNA is given; TCRdb re-called the 5' RACE reads and lists each CDR3 protein once. Found here are around 140,000 distinct CDR3 sequences; the top ten clones hold nearly 0.5%. The authors gated naive CD8+ T cells as CD45RO-CCR7+CD27+CD95-. Comments on this clonotype: Its antigen remains unidentified.

J is TRBJ2-1 and V is TRBV6-5. Sequenced material: naive CXCR3- CD8+ T cells from blood. Specified subset: CD45RO-CCR7+CD27+CD95- naive CD8+ T cells lacking CXCR3 (TNR3-). This receptor was taken from a human donor in good health. Some clones in this sample may be carry-over from other donors' samples. CDR3 sequence: CASSYSFISYNEQLF.